These 10 T cell receptor beta chains were all obtained from the same sample, sequenced in a study of blood T cell repertoires in COVID-19. Sequenced by immunoSEQ multiplex PCR; TCRdb stores in-frame clones only, minus some. The sample includes about 210,000 clones, about 84% of them seen just once. The sample taken for sequencing was PBMCs or T cells enriched from blood (not recorded which). All receptors derive from a man aged 25-45 years with acute COVID-19.

The genes are TRBV6-4 and TRBJ1-1; no definite D call. The CDR3 sequence is 13 residues long. Trimming took off 4 bases at V and 0 bases at J, with 6 bases between the two ends. Germline lookup yields CDR1 MRHNA and CDR2 SNTAGT. The CDR3, as DNA: TGTGCCAGCAGTGTTTCCATGAACACTGAAGCTTTCTTT. Protein sequence: CASSVSMNTEAFF.

V is TRBV28 and J is TRBJ1-6, with a tentative D call TRBD1 (5 bases). This CDR3 contains 13 residues. Between the trimmed V and J ends, which lost 5 bases and 4 bases, there was a span of 6 bases. The germline V gene encodes CDR1 MDHEN and CDR2 SYDVKM. CDR3 sequence (DNA): TGTGCCAGCAGTCGGGGGTATAATTCACCCCTCCACTTT. Translation gives CASSRGYNSPLHF. The whole variable domain, filled in from reference TRBV28 and TRBJ1-6, reads DVKVTQSSRYLVKRTGEKVFLECVQDMDHENMFWYRQDPGLGLRLIYFSYDVKMKEKGDIPEGYSVSREKKERFSLILESASTNQTSMYLCASSRGYNSPLHFGNGTRLTVT.

The chain couples TRBV6-5 to TRBJ1-2; a possible D gene is TRBD1 (5 bases). The CDR3 covers 14 residues. Per the germline V gene, CDR1 is MNHEY and CDR2 is SVGAGI. The V gene lost 4 bases and the J gene lost 6 bases, with 15 bases spanning the gap. CDR3 DNA: TGTGCCAGCAGTTCCCCTGGAGGGGTCCATGGCTACACCTTC. As protein: CASSSPGGVHGYTF.

The chain uses TRBV19 and TRBJ2-3; D ambiguous. CDR1 and CDR2 from the germline V gene are LNHDA and SQIVND (reference sequence). V dropped 1 base and J dropped 6 bases, with 8 bases sitting between them. The CDR3 spans 13 residues. The CDR3 reads CASSIAKRDTQYF. Here the CDR3 DNA reads TGTGCCAGTAGTATAGCAAAGAGGGATACGCAGTATTTT.

V gene TRBV28 combines with J gene TRBJ1-3; D is undetermined. Trimming took off 2 bases at V and 0 bases at J, with 5 bases between the two ends. The CDR3 is 14 residues long. Germline lookup yields CDR1 MDHEN and CDR2 SYDVKM. CDR3 residues: CASSLDSSGNTIYF. The CDR3, as DNA: TGTGCCAGCAGTTTAGATAGCTCTGGAAACACCATATATTTT.

The chain couples TRBV5-6 to TRBJ1-2, with D uncertain. The CDR3 totals 12 residues. V dropped 2 bases and J dropped 4 bases, with 6 bases sitting between them. CDR1 is SGHDT, CDR2 YYEEEE, per germline. Written as DNA, the CDR3 is TGTGCCAGCAGCTTAAGCACCTATGGCTACACCTTC. This encodes CASSLSTYGYTF.

This chain joins TRBV28 and TRBJ1-5; D might be TRBD1 (5 bases). V lost 4 bases and J 7 bases, leaving 17 bases between the germline ends. The CDR3 is 15 residues long. The germline gives CDR1 MDHEN, CDR2 SYDVKM. The CDR3 sequence is CASSSGGWGYQPQHF. The CDR3 region has the DNA TGTGCCAGCAGTTCCGGGGGGTGGGGATACCAGCCCCAGCATTTT.

The rearrangement joins TRBV4-2 to TRBJ2-2; D may be TRBD1 (5 bases). V was clipped by 0 bases and J by 6 bases, with 8 bases between them. Per germline, CDR1 LGHNA and CDR2 YNFKEQ. This CDR3 is built from 14 residues. The CDR3 is CASSQDRVPGELFF. CDR3 DNA sequence: TGTGCCAGCAGCCAAGACAGGGTCCCCGGGGAGCTGTTTTTT.

The chain links TRBV7-6 to TRBJ2-1; TRBD1 matches at 9 bases. The germline V gene encodes CDR1 SGHVS and CDR2 FNYEAQ. The CDR3 covers 16 residues. Trimming at V came to 5 bases and at J to 7 bases, leaving 12 bases not matched to a gene. This CDR3 reads CASSEHRDRARNEQFF. The CDR3 DNA follows: TGTGCCAGCAGCGAACACCGGGACAGGGCAAGGAATGAGCAGTTCTTC. Filled out from reference TRBV7-6 and TRBJ2-1, the complete variable domain reads GAGVSQSPRYKVTKRGQDVALRCDPISGHVSLYWYRQALGQGPEFLTYFNYEAQQDKSGLPNDRFSAERPEGSISTLTIQRTEQRDSAMYRCASSEHRDRARNEQFFGPGTRLTVL.

The V gene is TRBV27, the J gene TRBJ1-2; no clear D. V was pared by 6 bases and J by 5 bases, with 16 bases between. CDR1 MNHEY and CDR2 SMNVEV come from the germline V gene (reference sequence). The CDR3 extends over 14 amino acids. As DNA, the CDR3 is TGTGCCAGCAGACGGAACGAAGCGTATTATGGCTACACCTTC. It codes for CASRRNEAYYGYTF.